This paragraph reports one T cell receptor (beta chain). The antigen is undetermined. The data stem from a study of identical twins. Study-wide results and caveats: Low generation-probability sequences were in excess among twin-shared out-of-frame alpha sequences. Twin pairs had excess sharing that was weaker in beta out-of-frame sequences. The abundant beta clonotypes from cord blood had fewer insertions, and memory repertoires had none of this.

A universal primer binding site was introduced by template switching. The final cDNA contained unique molecular identifiers. TCRdb reprocessed the 5' RACE reads via MiXCR and lists one record per CDR3 protein. Among 1.5 million or so distinct CDR3 sequences, 32% were seen once, and the ten largest hold approximately 0.25%. The CDR3 spans 16 residues. Germline assignment: CDR1 DFQATT and CDR2 SNEGSKA (reference sequence). V lost 0 bases, J lost 11 bases, and 15 bases stayed unmatched. The receptor's source is a newborn girl in good health. Sequencing was done on a sample of cord blood. The V call is TRBV20-1, the J call TRBJ2-5; TRBD2 agrees at 10 bases. The CDR3 bases are TGCAGTGCTAGAGACTCCATAGCGGGGGGAGTCAATGAGCAGTACTTC. This codes for CSARDSIAGGVNEQYF.